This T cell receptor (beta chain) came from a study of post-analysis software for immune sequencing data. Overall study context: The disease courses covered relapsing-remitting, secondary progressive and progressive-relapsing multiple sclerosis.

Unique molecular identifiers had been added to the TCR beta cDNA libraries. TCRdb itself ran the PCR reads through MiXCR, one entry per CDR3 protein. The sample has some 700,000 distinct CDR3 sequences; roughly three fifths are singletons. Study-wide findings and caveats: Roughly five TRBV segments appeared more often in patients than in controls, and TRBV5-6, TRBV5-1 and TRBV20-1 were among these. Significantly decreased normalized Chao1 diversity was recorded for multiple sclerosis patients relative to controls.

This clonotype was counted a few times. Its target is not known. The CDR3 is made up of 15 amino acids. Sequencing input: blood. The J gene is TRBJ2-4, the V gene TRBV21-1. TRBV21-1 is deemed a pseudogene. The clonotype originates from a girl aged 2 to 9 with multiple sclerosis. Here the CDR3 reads CASSKEICAKNIQYF. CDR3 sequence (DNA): TGTGCCAGCAGCAAAGAAATTTGCGCCAAAAACATTCAGTACTTC.